A single sample is the source of the 5 T cell receptor beta chains below, sequenced in a study of cytomegalovirus exposure and HLA in healthy donors. Vbeta (60) and Jbeta (13) primers were used in the PCR. The assay was immunoSEQ multiplex PCR, and TCRdb's table has in-frame clones only and misses some. This table holds 150,000 to 200,000 clones, nearly 80% found once. The sample was PBMCs. The receptor set was obtained from a man aged 50 to 60 in good health and CMV-seropositive.

The rearrangement uses TRBV30 and TRBJ1-6; D is perhaps TRBD1 (6 bases). Trimming shortened V by 0 bases and J by 10 bases, and 19 bases separated the two germline ends. CDR3 size: 16 residues. Germline CDR1 is GTSNPN and CDR2 is SVGIG (reference sequence). The CDR3 loop reads CAWSVEALRQESPLHF. CDR3 bases: TGTGCCTGGAGTGTTGAGGCTCTCAGACAGGAGTCACCCCTCCACTTT.

The DNA of the CDR3 is TGTGCCAGCAGTTTGCAGGGACAGGGGGCTGGAAACACCATATATTTT. It is translated as CASSLQGQGAGNTIYF. The rearrangement uses TRBV28 and TRBJ1-3; 11 bases are a match to TRBD1. CDR1 MDHEN and CDR2 SYDVKM come from the germline V gene. This CDR3 contains 16 residues. With V trimmed by 3 bases and J by 2 bases, 3 bases remained unmatched.

This chain uses TRBV29-1 with TRBJ1-2; 9 nucleotides align to TRBD1. The V gene's germline CDR1 is SQVTM and CDR2 ANQGSEA. CDR3 length: 14 residues. With V trimmed by 3 bases and J by 6 bases, 8 bases remained unmatched. CDR3 DNA: TGCAGCGTTGATGGGACAGGGACGTTGGATGGCTACACCTTC. It yields the protein CSVDGTGTLDGYTF.

The V gene is TRBV28, the J gene TRBJ1-2; D might be TRBD1 (6 bases). V was trimmed by 6 bases and J by 4 bases, leaving 24 bases between them. Germline assignment: CDR1 MDHEN and CDR2 SYDVKM. The CDR3 spans 17 residues. The CDR3 coding sequence is TGTGCCAGCAGGCCACCCGTCGGCAGGGGATTGGTCTATGGCTACACCTTC. It is translated as CASRPPVGRGLVYGYTF.

In its sample, this clone was seen once. The rearrangement joins TRBV6-1 to TRBJ1-4; 8 bases fit TRBD1. From germline, CDR1 is MNHNS and CDR2 SASEGT. The CDR3 has 13 amino acids. J lost 8 bases, V lost 6 bases, and 5 bases had no gene match. The CDR3 protein is CASRDRVKEKLFF. CDR3 DNA: TGTGCCAGCAGGGACAGGGTAAAGGAAAAACTGTTTTTT.